This TCR beta chain emerged from a study of shared T cell receptors in the human thymus. Assay: immunoSEQ multiplex PCR; the TCRdb copy retains only in-frame clones and omits some. The sample lists 55,000 to 75,000 clones, about 95% occurring once. Germline lookup yields CDR1 MGHRA and CDR2 YSYEKL. The CDR3 spans 16 residues. Trimming left V 1 base short and J 5 bases short, with 17 bases between. Sample: thymocytes. This TCR was sampled from a human donor. The chain is built from TRBV4-1 and TRBJ1-2, with a weak D call TRBD1 (6 bases). As DNA, the CDR3 is TGCGCCAGCAGCCAAGCCCTCAGGGGCGGGGGATATGGCTACACCTTC. Translated, it gives CASSQALRGGGYGYTF.